Listed below are T cell receptor beta chains from one sample, sequenced in a study of tumor-infiltrating lymphocytes in localized non-small cell lung cancer. Sequencing was performed with immunoSEQ multiplex PCR; in TCRdb, only in-frame clones are kept and a portion is missing. The data contain roughly 2,900 clones, under 80% of them singletons. Material: uninvolved lung tissue not adjacent to the tumor. The receptors were gathered from a human donor with non-small cell lung cancer. The CDR3 runs from the conserved cysteine through the conserved F or W.

cdr3_length j_call v_call cdr3_aa
15 TRBJ1-6 TRBV2 CASSAATGGNSPLHF
15 TRBJ2-2 TRBV10-3 CAISGSQGGGGELFF
16 TRBJ1-1 TRBV9 CASSDQLSTGITEAFF
16 TRBJ2-4 TRBV5-8 CASSLRGRVAKNIQYF
15 TRBJ2-1 TRBV7-6 CASSSSAQPRDEQFF
17 TRBJ2-1 TRBV5-6 CASRRVEGGLSYNEQFF
15 TRBJ1-1 TRBV9 CASSFYDRANTEAFF
14 TRBJ1-4 TRBV5-1 CASSFAGDNEKLFF
14 TRBJ2-3 TRBV5-1 CASSLDRVTDTQYF
9 TRBJ2-5 TRBV20-1 CSAGETQYF
15 TRBJ2-2 TRBV4-2 CASGSGGANTGELFF
15 TRBJ2-7 TRBV5-2 CASSPPGSQFLGQYF
15 TRBJ2-4 TRBV5-4 CASSLGGLAKNIQYF